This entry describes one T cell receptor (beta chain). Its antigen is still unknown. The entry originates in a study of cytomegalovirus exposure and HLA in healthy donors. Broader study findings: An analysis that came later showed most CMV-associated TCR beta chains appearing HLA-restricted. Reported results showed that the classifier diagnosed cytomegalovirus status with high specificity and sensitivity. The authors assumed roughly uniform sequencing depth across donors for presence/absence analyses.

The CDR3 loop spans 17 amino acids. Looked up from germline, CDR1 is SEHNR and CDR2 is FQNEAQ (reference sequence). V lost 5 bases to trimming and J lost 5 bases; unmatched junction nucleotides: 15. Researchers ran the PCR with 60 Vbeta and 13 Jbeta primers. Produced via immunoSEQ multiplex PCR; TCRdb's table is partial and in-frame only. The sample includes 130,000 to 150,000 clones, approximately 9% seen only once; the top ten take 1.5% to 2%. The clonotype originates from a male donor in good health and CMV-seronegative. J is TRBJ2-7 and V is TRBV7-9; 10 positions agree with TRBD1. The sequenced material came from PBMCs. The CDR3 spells CASSPRLGTGAPDEQYF. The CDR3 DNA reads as TGTGCCAGCAGCCCCAGGTTGGGGACAGGGGCCCCCGACGAGCAGTACTTC.